The rows below give T cell receptor beta chains drawn from one sample of a study of beta chain features in type 1 diabetes. Libraries were prepared by immunoSEQ multiplex PCR; TCRdb keeps only in-frame clonotypes and omits some of them. The data show some 900,000 clones, roughly a sixth seen once. The sequencing input was naive CD4+ T cells from blood. These receptor sequences come from a woman aged 18-29 years in good health. The CDR3 runs from the conserved cysteine through the conserved F or W. The D gene is left open where the match is weak. Expanded clones are given a class, and other clones once, few, many or no size at all.

j_call d_call clone_size v_call cdr3_nt cdr3_aa
TRBJ1-4 TRBD1 NA TRBV6-5 TGTGCCAGCAGTCAGATACAGGGGCATCGGGAAAAACTGTTTTTT CASSQIQGHREKLFF
TRBJ2-6 NA NA TRBV9 TGTGCCAGCAGCGGCACCCAAAGTTCTGGGGCCAACGTCCTGACTTTC CASSGTQSSGANVLTF
TRBJ2-3 TRBD2 few TRBV5-1 TGCGCCAGCAGCCCCGGGACTAGCGGGGCAAGAGATACGCAGTATTTT CASSPGTSGARDTQYF
TRBJ2-5 NA NA TRBV27 TGTGCCAGCAGTTACGGGCGGCCTGGAACTTACCAAGAGACCCAGTACTTC CASSYGRPGTYQETQYF
TRBJ2-7 TRBD2 few TRBV6-5 TGTGCCAGCAGTTACGATACTAGCGGGAGCTACGAGCAGTACTTC CASSYDTSGSYEQYF
TRBJ2-1 NA few TRBV27 TGTGCCAGCAGTTTAGGGTCCTACAATGAGCAGTTCTTC CASSLGSYNEQFF
TRBJ2-1 NA NA TRBV7-2 TGTGCCAGCAGCTTCTGGGACGCCGACTACAATGAGCAGTTCTTC CASSFWDADYNEQFF
TRBJ1-1 NA few TRBV5-4 TGTGCCAGCAGCCGGGGTGGAGGCATGAACACTGAAGCTTTCTTT CASSRGGGMNTEAFF
TRBJ1-3 TRBD1 few TRBV7-9 TGTGCCAGCAGCCCACCGGGTGACAGGGGAAGAAACACCATATATTTT CASSPPGDRGRNTIYF
TRBJ2-2 NA NA TRBV7-9 TGTGCCAGCAGCCGTTCTGCCGGGACACTGAACACCGGGGAGCTGTTTTTT CASSRSAGTLNTGELFF
TRBJ1-5 TRBD1 few TRBV4-2 TGTGCCAGCAGCCAACGCGACAGGGGGAATCAGCCCCAGCATTTT CASSQRDRGNQPQHF
TRBJ2-3 NA NA TRBV6-5 TGTGCCAGCAGTTACTCGGGAACCCTCCAGCAGTATTTT CASSYSGTLQQYF
TRBJ2-3 TRBD2 few TRBV4-2 TGTGCCAGCAGCCAAGAAAGCGGGAAACAGACAGATACGCAGTATTTT CASSQESGKQTDTQYF
TRBJ2-1 TRBD1 few TRBV2 TGTGCCAGCAGTCCTGACAGGGGGCCGTACAATGAGCAGTTCTTC CASSPDRGPYNEQFF
TRBJ2-3 TRBD2 few TRBV10-3 TGTGCCATCAGTGGGGCTAGCGGGCATACGATCACAGATACGCAGTATTTT CAISGASGHTITDTQYF
TRBJ2-1 NA few TRBV7-9 TGTGCCAGCAGCTTAGGATTCGGCTACAATGAGCAGTTCTTC CASSLGFGYNEQFF
TRBJ2-1 TRBD2 few TRBV7-8 TGTGCCAGCAGTAGCGGGAGTCGGACCTACAATGAGCAGTTCTTC CASSSGSRTYNEQFF
TRBJ2-4 TRBD1 few TRBV7-2 TGTGCCAGCAGCTTAAGACAGGGCAAAAACATTCAGTACTTC CASSLRQGKNIQYF
TRBJ1-5 TRBD1 few TRBV27 TGTGCCAGCAGTCCCCTTGAGGGACAGGGAAGACAGCCCCAGCATTTT CASSPLEGQGRQPQHF
TRBJ1-4 NA NA TRBV7-6 TGTGCCAGCAGCCCCAGGGGCCTCGGGGAAAAACTGTTTTTT CASSPRGLGEKLFF
TRBJ2-5 TRBD2 NA TRBV7-2 TGTGCCAGCAGCCCTACTAGCGACGAGACCCAGTACTTC CASSPTSDETQYF
TRBJ1-5 TRBD1 few TRBV19 TGTGCCAGTAGTATCTTCTTCCGACAGGGGCTGGGTCAGCCCCAGCATTTT CASSIFFRQGLGQPQHF
TRBJ2-3 TRBD1 few TRBV29-1 TGCAGCGCAAACCAGGGGGCTGATACGCAGTATTTT CSANQGADTQYF